This T cell receptor (beta chain) was recorded in a study of cytomegalovirus exposure and HLA in healthy donors. Trimming removed 4 bases from V and 1 base from J, with 14 bases in between. CDR3 length equals 15 residues. Germline V gene lookup returns CDR1 SGHNT and CDR2 YYREEE (reference sequence). On this clone itself: Its antigen is not known.

Study conclusions and caveats: Researchers reported in a later analysis that common viral pathogens appeared linked to several top clusters. TCR beta V- and J-gene trimming, according to a later analysis, was linked to a missense DCLRE1C variant.

Researchers ran the PCR with 60 Vbeta and 13 Jbeta primers. Generated by immunoSEQ multiplex PCR, the TCRdb table keeps only in-frame clones and is missing some. The repertoire consists of 200,000 or so clones, with 82% occurring once and the leading ten covering roughly 0.097%. This TCR was sampled from a boy aged 2 to 10 in good health and CMV-seronegative. The chain is built from TRBV5-4 and TRBJ1-1; the D is unclear. Sequenced: PBMCs. In DNA, the CDR3 is TGTGCCAGCAGCCCCATGGCATCAGGGAACACTGAAGCTTTCTTT. It is translated as CASSPMASGNTEAFF.